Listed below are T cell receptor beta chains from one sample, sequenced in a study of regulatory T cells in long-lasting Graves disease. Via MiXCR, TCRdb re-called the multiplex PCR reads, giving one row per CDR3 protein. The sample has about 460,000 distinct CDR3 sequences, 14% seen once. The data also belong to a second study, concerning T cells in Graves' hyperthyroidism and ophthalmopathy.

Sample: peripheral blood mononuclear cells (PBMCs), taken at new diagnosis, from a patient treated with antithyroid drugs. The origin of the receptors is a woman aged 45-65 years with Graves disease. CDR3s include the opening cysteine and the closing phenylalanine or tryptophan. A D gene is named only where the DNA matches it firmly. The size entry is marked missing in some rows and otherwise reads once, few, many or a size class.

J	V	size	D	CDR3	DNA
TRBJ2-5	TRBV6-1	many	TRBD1	CASSERGTGVRETQYF	TGTGCCAGCAGTGAACGCGGGACAGGGGTCAGAGAGACCCAGTACTTC
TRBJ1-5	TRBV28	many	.	CASRGGWGNQPQHF	TGTGCCAGCAGGGGGGGTTGGGGAAATCAGCCCCAGCATTTT
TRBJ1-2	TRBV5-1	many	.	CASSLGPGPDKDYGYTF	TGCGCCAGCAGCTTGGGACCGGGACCCGATAAAGATTATGGCTACACCTTC
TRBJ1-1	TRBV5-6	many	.	CASSLAQGWTEAFF	TGTGCCAGCAGCTTGGCGCAGGGCTGGACTGAAGCTTTCTTT
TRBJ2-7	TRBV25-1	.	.	CASSDPDRFYEQYF	TGTGCCAGCAGTGATCCTGACAGATTCTACGAGCAGTACTTC
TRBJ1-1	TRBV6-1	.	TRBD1	CASRDRARYTEAFF	TGTGCCAGCAGAGACAGGGCTCGGTACACTGAAGCTTTCTTT
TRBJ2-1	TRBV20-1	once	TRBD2	CSARETGTSGRGPNYNEQFF	TGCAGTGCTAGGGAAACCGGGACTAGCGGGAGGGGCCCCAACTACAATGAGCAGTTCTTC
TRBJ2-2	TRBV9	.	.	CASSRTDPTGELFF	TGTGCCAGCAGCCGGACAGATCCGACCGGGGAGCTGTTTTTT
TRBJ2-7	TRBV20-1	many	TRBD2	CSAIGLAGTSYEQYF	TGCAGTGCCATTGGACTAGCGGGAACGTCATACGAGCAGTACTTC
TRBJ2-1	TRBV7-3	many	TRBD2	CASSSGLAGNYEQFF	TGTGCCAGCAGCTCTGGACTAGCGGGAAACTATGAGCAGTTCTTC
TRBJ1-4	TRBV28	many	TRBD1	CASSLQGAFEKLFF	TGTGCCAGCAGTTTACAGGGGGCCTTTGAAAAACTGTTTTTT
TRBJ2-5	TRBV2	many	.	CASTSFLGGQETQYF	TGTGCCAGCACCTCATTCCTAGGCGGACAAGAGACCCAGTACTTC
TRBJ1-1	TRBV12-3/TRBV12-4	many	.	CASSFSADTLTIAFF	TGTGCCAGCAGTTTCTCTGCTGACACCCTAACGATTGCTTTCTTT
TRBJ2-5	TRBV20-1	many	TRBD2	CSARDLQGAGETQYF	TGCAGTGCTAGAGATTTGCAGGGAGCGGGGGAGACCCAGTACTTC
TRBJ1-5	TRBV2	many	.	CASSGDFSNQPQHF	TGTGCCAGCAGCGGGGACTTTAGCAATCAGCCCCAGCATTTT
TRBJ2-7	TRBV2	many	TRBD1	CASTPGQGAYEQYF	TGTGCCAGCACCCCGGGACAGGGGGCCTACGAGCAGTACTTC
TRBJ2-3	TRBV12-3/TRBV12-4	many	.	CASSLGPLNADTQYF	TGTGCCAGCAGTTTAGGCCCGCTGAATGCAGATACGCAGTATTTT
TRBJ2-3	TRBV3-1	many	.	CASSQWQSFDTDTQYF	TGTGCCAGCAGCCAATGGCAGAGCTTCGACACAGATACGCAGTATTTT
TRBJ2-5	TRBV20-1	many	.	CSAREAVYQETQYF	TGCAGTGCTAGAGAAGCGGTGTACCAAGAGACCCAGTACTTC
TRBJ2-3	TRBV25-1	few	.	CASRQGVSTDTQYF	TGTGCCAGCAGACAGGGAGTAAGCACAGATACGCAGTATTTT
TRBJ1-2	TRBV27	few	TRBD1	CASSPTGINYGYTF	TGTGCCAGCAGTCCGACAGGGATTAACTATGGCTACACCTTC
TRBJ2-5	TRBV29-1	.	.	CSVVLEADLRAETQYF	TGCAGCGTTGTGTTAGAGGCGGACTTGAGGGCAGAGACCCAGTACTTC
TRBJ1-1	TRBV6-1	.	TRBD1	CASSLAPGQGLSLEAFF	TGTGCCAGCAGCCTAGCGCCGGGACAGGGATTAAGCCTTGAAGCTTTCTTT
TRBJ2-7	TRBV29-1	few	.	CSVPTSSLYEQYF	TGCAGCGTACCCACTAGTTCCCTCTACGAGCAGTACTTC